The 30 T cell receptor beta chains given below trace back to one sample, sequenced in a study of T cell repertoires in cytomegalovirus infection. Their specific antigens are unknown. TCRdb itself ran the reads through MiXCR, one entry per CDR3 protein. The data contain about 900,000 distinct CDR3 sequences, around 30% of them singletons. The sample was cultured CD8+ T cells from PBMCs, taken from culture after CMV antigen stimulation. The receptors stem from a human donor in good health (CMV status not recorded). Some clones in this sample may be carry-over from other donors' samples.

This clonotype was detected many times. The chain couples TRBV7-9 to TRBJ2-5; no definite D call. Trimming removed 1 base at V and 0 bases at J, with 3 bases between. In germline, CDR1 is SEHNR, CDR2 FQNEAQ (reference sequence). The CDR3 has 13 amino acids. The chain's CDR3 is CASSLDNQETQYF. In nucleotides, the CDR3 is TGTGCCAGCAGCTTAGACAACCAAGAGACCCAGTACTTC.

The chain combines TRBV19 with TRBJ1-1; TRBD1 matches 8 bases. Germline V gives CDR1 LNHDA, CDR2 SQIVND (reference sequence). The J segment lost 5 bases and the V segment lost 3 bases, leaving 5 bases of the junction unmatched. The length of the CDR3 is 14 residues. The CDR3 DNA sequence: TGTGCCAGTAGTATTCCAGGGGGCTGGACTGAAGCTTTCTTT. It encodes CASSIPGGWTEAFF.

The chain joins TRBV28 to TRBJ2-5; D is unclear. CDR1 and CDR2 from the germline V gene are MDHEN and SYDVKM. The V end was cut by 5 bases, the J end by 1 base, with 14 bases between. The CDR3 spans 15 residues. CDR3: CASSPTGPLQETQYF. The CDR3 DNA follows: TGTGCCAGCAGTCCAACCGGGCCTCTCCAAGAGACCCAGTACTTC.

This chain links TRBV9 with TRBJ1-2; a weak D match, TRBD1 (6 bases). V lost 3 bases to trimming and J lost 1 base, with 13 bases between them. CDR1 is SGDLS and CDR2 is YYNGEE in the germline V gene. The CDR3 has 15 amino acids. CDR3 nucleotides: TGTGCCAGCAGCGCGAAGTCACAGGGTAACTATGGCTACACCTTC. Protein: CASSAKSQGNYGYTF.

The J gene is TRBJ2-3, the V gene TRBV6-5; 12 positions match TRBD2. V lost 1 base to trimming and J lost 4 bases; unmatched junction nucleotides: 6. CDR3 length equals 17 residues. The germline V gene encodes CDR1 MNHEY and CDR2 SVGAGI. CDR3 loop: CASSYWTSGELSDTQYF. The CDR3, as DNA: TGTGCCAGCAGTTACTGGACTAGCGGGGAACTGTCAGATACGCAGTATTTT.

This clonotype was recorded many times. This rearrangement joins TRBV7-2 to TRBJ1-1; perhaps TRBD1 as D (5 bases). CDR1 SGHTA and CDR2 FQGNSA come from the germline V gene. The V gene lost 4 bases and the J gene lost 0 bases, with 15 bases spanning the gap. The CDR3 extends over 16 amino acids. CDR3 protein: CASSSTAGTLNTEAFF. CDR3 DNA: TGTGCCAGCAGCTCCACCGCCGGGACGTTGAACACTGAAGCTTTCTTT. The complete variable domain, with remaining parts taken from reference TRBV7-2 and TRBJ1-1, reads GAGVSQSPSNKVTEKGKDVELRCDPISGHTALYWYRQSLGQGLEFLIYFQGNSAPDKSGLPSDRFSAERTGGSVSTLTIQRTQQEDSAVYLCASSSTAGTLNTEAFFGQGTRLTVV.

Only a few counts were recorded for this clonotype. The chain couples TRBV4-1 to TRBJ2-3, with 8 bases lining up with TRBD2. The germline gives CDR1 MGHRA, CDR2 YSYEKL. Trimming at V came to 5 bases and at J to 6 bases, leaving 10 bases not matched to a gene. The CDR3 is 15 amino acids. The CDR3, as DNA: TGCGCCAGCAGCTATCGCGGGGGGTGGGGCGATACGCAGTATTTT. Encoded protein: CASSYRGGWGDTQYF.

This clonotype was picked up a small number of times. CDR3 nucleotide sequence: TGTGCCAGCAGCCCAAGGGAGTACTACAATGAGCAGTTCTTC. This translates into CASSPREYYNEQFF. V and J are TRBV28 and TRBJ2-1, with a possible D match to TRBD2 (5 bases). V lost 6 bases to trimming and J lost 3 bases, with 12 bases between them. The CDR3 is 14 residues long. CDR1 is MDHEN, CDR2 SYDVKM, per germline. Drawing the rest from reference TRBV28 and TRBJ2-1, the complete variable domain is DVKVTQSSRYLVKRTGEKVFLECVQDMDHENMFWYRQDPGLGLRLIYFSYDVKMKEKGDIPEGYSVSREKKERFSLILESASTNQTSMYLCASSPREYYNEQFFGPGTRLTVL.

In this sample, this clonotype turned up a few times. CDR3 amino acids: CASSSRTSASSYNEQFF. The CDR3 nucleotides are TGTGCCAGCAGCTCCCGGACTAGCGCGAGCTCCTACAATGAGCAGTTCTTC. The chain couples TRBV7-6 to TRBJ2-1; 9 nucleotides agree with TRBD2. The V gene end was trimmed by 4 bases and the J gene end by 0 bases; junction bases not matched to a gene: 7. CDR1 and CDR2 from the germline V gene are SGHVS and FNYEAQ. CDR3 length: 17 amino acids.

In its sample, this clonotype was seen once. J is TRBJ1-2 and V is TRBV27, with D perhaps TRBD1 (5 bases). The V and J ends lost 2 bases and 8 bases respectively, with 15 bases between them. Germline V lookup: CDR1 MNHEY, CDR2 SMNVEV (reference sequence). The CDR3 covers 14 residues. The CDR3 loop reads CASSLIGAGGGYTF. The CDR3 DNA is TGTGCCAGCAGTTTAATAGGGGCCGGCGGAGGCTACACCTTC.

This clonotype was detected only a few times. The chain carries TRBV7-9 and TRBJ2-3, with a tentative D call TRBD2 (6 bases). V was pared by 4 bases and J by 6 bases, with 20 bases between. The CDR3 sequence is 16 residues long. CDR1 and CDR2 from the germline V gene are SEHNR and FQNEAQ (reference sequence). Here the CDR3 DNA reads TGTGCCAGCAGCTACCCGGGGATTCCACGGGGGGATACGCAGTATTTT. It codes for CASSYPGIPRGDTQYF.

A note on this clonotype: With a much larger clone just one base away, this may be a read error. The chain has TRBV7-2 and TRBJ2-5; possibly TRBD2 for D (5 bases). Germline CDR1 SGHTA, CDR2 FQGNSA. This CDR3 is 12 amino acids long. This CDR3 reads CANSPDWETQYF. CDR3 DNA: TGTGCCAACAGCCCGGACTGGGAGACCCAGTACTTC. Using reference TRBV7-2 and TRBJ2-5 for the parts outside the CDR3, the full variable domain is GAGVSQSPSNKVTEKGKDVELRCDPISGHTALYWYRQSLGQGLEFLIYFQGNSAPDKSGLPSDRFSAERTGGSVSTLTIQRTQQEDSAVYLCANSPDWETQYFGPGTRLLVL.

The sample holds a few counts of this clonotype. The rearrangement links TRBV12-3 or TRBV12-4 to TRBJ2-6, with 7 bases fitting TRBD1. V trimming: 3 bases; J trimming: 0 bases; junction bases outside the gene matches: 2. The CDR3 is made up of 16 amino acids. The CDR3: CASSLDRPSGANVLTF. The CDR3 DNA reads TGTGCCAGCAGTTTGGACAGGCCCTCTGGGGCCAACGTCCTGACTTTC.

This clonotype was seen a few times. The chain has TRBV7-4 and TRBJ2-2; D may be TRBD2 (5 bases). This CDR3 region has 16 residues. V shed 4 bases and J shed 4 bases, with 16 bases lying between them. Germline values: CDR1 SGHVT, CDR2 SQSDAQ. The CDR3 loop is CASSSPREEGTGELFF. The CDR3 DNA is TGTGCCAGCAGCTCCCCCCGGGAAGAGGGCACCGGGGAGCTGTTTTTT.

This clonotype was found a few times. V usage is TRBV20-1 and J usage is TRBJ2-1; D is perhaps TRBD1 (5 bases). Germline V gene sequence: CDR1 DFQATT, CDR2 SNEGSKA (reference sequence). The V and J ends lost 3 bases and 1 base respectively, with 10 bases between them. This CDR3 has 14 amino acids. CDR3 bases: TGCAGTGCTAGCCCCAGGGAATCCTACAATGAGCAGTTCTTC. Amino acids: CSASPRESYNEQFF.

The V and J genes are TRBV27 and TRBJ1-4; TRBD1 might be the D (5 bases). The CDR3 loop spans 14 amino acids. CDR1 and CDR2 from the germline V gene are MNHEY and SMNVEV (reference sequence). V gave up 2 bases and J gave up 9 bases, with 13 bases separating them. In DNA, the CDR3 is TGTGCCAGCAGTTTACAGTCAGGGATGAAAAAACTGTTTTTT. Translated, it gives CASSLQSGMKKLFF.

This clonotype was counted a few times. The J gene is TRBJ2-7, the V gene TRBV28; D is possibly TRBD1 or TRBD2 (5 bases each). The V end lost 6 bases, the J end lost 3 bases, and 12 bases lay between the germline ends. Germline loops: CDR1 MDHEN, CDR2 SYDVKM. This CDR3 region has 13 residues. DNA of the CDR3: TGTGCCAGCAGCCCCGGGACCCTCTACGAGCAGTACGTC. This sequence encodes CASSPGTLYEQYV.

This clonotype was observed a few times. The V and J genes are TRBV6-1 and TRBJ1-1, with TRBD1 as a possible D gene (6 bases). This CDR3 spans 14 amino acids. Germline V gives CDR1 MNHNS, CDR2 SASEGT. Trimming took off 5 bases at V and 4 bases at J, with 14 bases between the two ends. CDR3 in amino acids: CASSLQGMGTEAFF. The DNA of the CDR3 is TGTGCCAGCAGTCTGCAGGGGATGGGCACTGAAGCTTTCTTT.

This clonotype was counted between two and nine times. J is TRBJ2-3 and V is TRBV19; unclear D gene. V was shortened by 4 bases and J by 5 bases, with 10 bases between the two germline ends. Germline CDR1 and CDR2: LNHDA and SQIVND (reference sequence). CDR3 length: 13 residues. The CDR3 is CASSTALRDTQYF. CDR3 in DNA: TGTGCCAGTAGTACGGCGCTCAGAGATACGCAGTATTTT. The whole variable domain, remainder taken from reference TRBV19 and TRBJ2-3, is DGGITQSPKYLFRKEGQNVTLSCEQNLNHDAMYWYRQDPGQGLRLIYYSQIVNDFQKGDIAEGYSVSREKKESFPLTVTSAQKNPTAFYLCASSTALRDTQYFGPGTRLTVL.

To note about this clonotype: A much more abundant neighbour one base away suggests this may be a read error. The gene calls are TRBV7-6 and TRBJ2-1; 13 bases map to TRBD2. V lost 0 bases, J lost 7 bases, and 0 bases stayed unmatched. Germline V lookup: CDR1 SGHVS, CDR2 FNYEAQ. CDR3 size: 15 residues. CDR3 DNA sequence: TGTGCCAGCAGCTTAGCACTAGCGGGGGGGAATGAGCAGTTCTTC. This codes for CASSLALAGGNEQFF.

The chain links TRBV19 to TRBJ1-1; D unresolved. The CDR3 consists of 11 residues. The V end was cut by 10 bases, the J end by 5 bases, with 11 bases between. Germline V gene lookup returns CDR1 LNHDA and CDR2 SQIVND (reference sequence). CDR3 sequence (DNA): TGTGCCACCGATTCGGGGACTGAAGCTTTCTTT. It specifies CATDSGTEAFF.

This clonotype was seen a few times. The chain carries TRBV7-9 and TRBJ2-1; 7 nucleotides match TRBD1. V shed 1 base, J shed 14 bases, and the junction held 2 bases outside the gene matches. CDR3 length: 11 amino acids. In germline, CDR1 is SEHNR, CDR2 FQNEAQ (reference sequence). CDR3 in amino acids: CASSLGDSKFF. For the CDR3, the DNA is TGTGCCAGCAGCTTAGGGGACAGTAAGTTCTTC.

The V gene is TRBV7-9, the J gene TRBJ1-5; 9 nucleotides line up with TRBD1. CDR3 size: 16 residues. CDR1 and CDR2 (germline): SEHNR, FQNEAQ (reference sequence). After removal of 1 base from V and 6 bases from J, the junction contained 7 bases not matched to a gene. The CDR3 region has the DNA TGTGCCAGCAGCTTAGTCGGGACAGGGCATCCTCAGCCCCAGCATTTT. Translating gives CASSLVGTGHPQPQHF.

This sequence joins TRBV12-3 or TRBV12-4 and TRBJ1-1; tentative D call: TRBD1 (5 bases). Trimming took off 3 bases at V and 2 bases at J, with 16 bases between the two ends. The CDR3 contains 16 residues. The CDR3 coding sequence is TGTGCCAGCAGTTTTACCCTAGAGGGGAACAACACTGAAGCTTTCTTT. It yields the protein CASSFTLEGNNTEAFF.

The chain recombines TRBV27 with TRBJ2-3; 8 nucleotides match TRBD1. This CDR3 is built from 15 residues. Germline-derived CDR1 and CDR2 are MNHEY and SMNVEV (reference sequence). J gave up 4 bases and V 7 bases, and 10 bases lay outside the gene matches. CDR3 loop: CASNLRGRGADTQYF. In DNA form, the CDR3 reads TGTGCCAGCAACCTCAGGGGGCGCGGGGCAGATACGCAGTATTTT.

This chain uses TRBV4-3 with TRBJ2-3; TRBD2 matches at 10 bases. Germline assignment: CDR1 LGHNA and CDR2 YSLEER. Trimming at V came to 4 bases and at J to 2 bases, leaving 9 bases not matched to a gene. The length of the CDR3 is 17 residues. The CDR3 nucleotides are TGCGCCAGCAGCCCTTGGGCTAGCGGGGGCCTCACAGATACGCAGTATTTT. Residues: CASSPWASGGLTDTQYF.

This clonotype was detected ten times or more. The V call is TRBV7-6, the J call TRBJ2-3; 10 bases align to TRBD2. The CDR3 length is 15 residues. After removal of 5 bases from V and 1 base from J, the junction contained 3 bases not matched to a gene. The germline gives CDR1 SGHVS, CDR2 FNYEAQ. The DNA of the CDR3 is TGTGCCAGCAGCACCCTAGCGGGGGGCACAGATACGCAGTATTTT. It is translated as CASSTLAGGTDTQYF. The whole variable domain, remainder taken from reference TRBV7-6 and TRBJ2-3, is GAGVSQSPRYKVTKRGQDVALRCDPISGHVSLYWYRQALGQGPEFLTYFNYEAQQDKSGLPNDRFSAERPEGSISTLTIQRTEQRDSAMYRCASSTLAGGTDTQYFGPGTRLTVL.

This clonotype was counted only a few times. The V call is TRBV15, the J call TRBJ1-1; D gene uncertain. CDR3 length: 13 amino acids. Germline values: CDR1 LNHNV, CDR2 YYDKDF (reference sequence). Trimming pared 8 bases from V and 0 bases from J, leaving 10 bases between. CDR3 sequence reads: CATRETLNTEAFF. The CDR3, as DNA: TGTGCCACCCGGGAGACTCTGAACACTGAAGCTTTCTTT.

This clonotype was detected many times. The rearrangement uses TRBV7-8 and TRBJ1-2, with a possible D match to TRBD1 (6 bases). Trimming stripped 7 bases from V and 6 bases from J, with 15 bases between. The CDR3 is 13 amino acids. Germline CDR1 is SGHVS and CDR2 is FQNEAQ. Here the CDR3 reads CASTGGGSHGYTF. DNA of the CDR3: TGTGCCAGCACCGGGGGCGGGAGTCATGGCTACACCTTC.

The sample holds a few counts of this clonotype. The V gene is TRBV12-3 or TRBV12-4, the J gene TRBJ1-5; D call uncertain. V gave up 3 bases and J gave up 6 bases, with 12 bases separating them. This CDR3 has 14 amino acids. CDR3 region: CASSFAQRSQPQHF. The CDR3 nucleotides read TGTGCCAGCAGTTTCGCGCAGCGAAGTCAGCCCCAGCATTTT.